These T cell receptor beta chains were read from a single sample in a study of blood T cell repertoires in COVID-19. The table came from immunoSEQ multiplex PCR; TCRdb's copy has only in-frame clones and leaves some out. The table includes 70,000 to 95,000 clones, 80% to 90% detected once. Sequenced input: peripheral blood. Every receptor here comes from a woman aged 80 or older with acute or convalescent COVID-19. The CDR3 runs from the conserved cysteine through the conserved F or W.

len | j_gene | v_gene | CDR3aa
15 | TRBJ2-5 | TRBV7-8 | CASSLLAGGQETQYF
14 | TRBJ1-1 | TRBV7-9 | CASSFSRRNTEAFF
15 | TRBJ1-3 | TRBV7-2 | CASSRQGHSGNTIYF
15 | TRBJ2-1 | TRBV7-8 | CASSRAGGPPNEQFF
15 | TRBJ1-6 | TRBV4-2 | CASSQEGTGGSPLHF
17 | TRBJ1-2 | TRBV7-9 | CASSALTGTGANYGYTF
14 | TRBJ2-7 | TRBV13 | CASSLRGGNYEQYF
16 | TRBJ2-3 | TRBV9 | CASSARLAGGTDTQYF
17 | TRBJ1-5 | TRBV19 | CASSIGWGTGGFQPQHF
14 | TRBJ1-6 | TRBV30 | CAWSRDRGTSPLHF
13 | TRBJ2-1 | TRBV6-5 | CASSYSPDNEQFF
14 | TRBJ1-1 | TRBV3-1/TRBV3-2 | CASSPWDSNTEAFF
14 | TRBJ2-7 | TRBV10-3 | CAISSDRPSYEQYF
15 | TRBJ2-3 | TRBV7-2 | CASSLAGGGSDTQYF
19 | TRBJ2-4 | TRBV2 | CASSLRGAGGLLAKNIQYF
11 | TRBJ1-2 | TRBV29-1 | CSVWTGAGYTF
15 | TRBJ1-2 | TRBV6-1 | CASSDAGQGNYGYTF
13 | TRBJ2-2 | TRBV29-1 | CSVEVSQGGELFF
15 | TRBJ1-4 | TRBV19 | CASTISGTGYEKLFF
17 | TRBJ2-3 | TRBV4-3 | CASSQGTGVRGTDTQYF
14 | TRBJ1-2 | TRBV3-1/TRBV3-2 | CASSQVLGGDGYTF
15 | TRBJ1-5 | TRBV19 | CASSIPGDSNQPQHF
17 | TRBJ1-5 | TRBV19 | CASHPNGQPYSNQPQHF
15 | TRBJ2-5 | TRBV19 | CASSAPTGVQETQYF
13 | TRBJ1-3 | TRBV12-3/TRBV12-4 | CASSSGQGNTIYF
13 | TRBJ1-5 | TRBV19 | CAVGPGQGQPQHF
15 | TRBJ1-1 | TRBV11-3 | CASSPLTGFRTEAFF
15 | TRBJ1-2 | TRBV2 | CASSEAGTGNYGYTF
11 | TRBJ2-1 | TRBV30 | CAWEWRGEQFF
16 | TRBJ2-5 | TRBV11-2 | CASSLSPSGSQETQYF
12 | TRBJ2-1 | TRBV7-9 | CASSLETSRGFF
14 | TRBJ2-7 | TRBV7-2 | CASSLVQTGTLDEF
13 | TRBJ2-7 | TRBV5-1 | CASSLVGPYEQYF